Shown below are 10 T cell receptor beta chains from a single sample sequenced in a study of T cells in Graves' hyperthyroidism and ophthalmopathy. TCR beta CDR3 regions were amplified from RNA. HTBI primers were employed in a first-round RT-PCR of the TCR CDR3. TCRdb analysed the multiplex PCR reads with MiXCR anew, one entry per CDR3 protein. Of hundreds of thousands of distinct CDR3 sequences listed, under 20% are singletons. The sequencing input was blood. These receptors were collected from a woman aged 18-35 years with Graves' ophthalmopathy.

The CDR3 loop reads CASSRTGGLAKNIQYF. For the CDR3, the DNA is TGTGCCAGCAGCCGGACAGGGGGACTAGCCAAAAACATTCAGTACTTC. The chain combines TRBV14 with TRBJ2-4, with 10 bases identical to TRBD1. The germline V gene has CDR1 SGHDN and CDR2 FVKESK. This CDR3 has 16 residues. V shed 4 bases and J 0 bases; nucleotides not matched to a gene: 3.

In this sample, this clonotype turned up a few times. This chain joins TRBV7-9 and TRBJ2-5; 9 nucleotides line up with TRBD2. Per germline, CDR1 SEHNR and CDR2 FQNEAQ (reference sequence). The CDR3 runs 18 residues. With 1 base clipped from V and 5 bases from J, the junction kept 14 bases outside the gene matches. This CDR3 is CASSLELLASGTGETQYF. Here the CDR3 DNA reads TGTGCCAGCAGCTTAGAGCTGTTGGCTAGCGGGACGGGGGAGACCCAGTACTTC.

This clonotype was seen a handful of times. An end of the junction differs from the germline gene, which may be a read error. This chain uses TRBV7-7 with TRBJ2-3; D is ambiguous. CDR3 length: 13 residues. Per germline, CDR1 SSHAT and CDR2 FNYEAQ (reference sequence). This chain's CDR3 is CASSLDSTNTQYF. The CDR3 DNA is TGTGCTAGCAGCTTAGACTCCACGAATACGCAGTATTTT.

The V gene is TRBV6-1, the J gene TRBJ1-2; possibly TRBD1 for D (5 bases). Germline V gene data show CDR1 as MNHNS and CDR2 as SASEGT. This CDR3 spans 13 amino acids. V dropped 11 bases and J dropped 4 bases, with 17 bases sitting between them. In nucleotides, the CDR3 is TGTGCCGCACGGGACGGGGGAGTCTATGGCTACACCTTC. Translated, it gives CAARDGGVYGYTF.

This clonotype has at least ten counts. The J gene is TRBJ2-1, the V gene TRBV28, with 9 positions matching TRBD2. V was pared by 3 bases and J by 4 bases, with 10 bases of the junction left unmatched. The CDR3 sequence is 17 residues long. Germline V CDR1 and CDR2: MDHEN, SYDVKM. The CDR3, as DNA: TGTGCCAGCAGTTTTACCTTTAGCGGGGGCCCTTACAATGAGCAGTTCTTC. Its protein is CASSFTFSGGPYNEQFF.

This clonotype was detected many times. The chain uses TRBV12-3 or TRBV12-4 and TRBJ1-2; maybe TRBD1 (5 bases). V lost 9 bases, J lost 4 bases, and 18 bases lay in between. CDR3 length: 14 residues. The CDR3 loop is CASRLEGNLYGYTF. The CDR3 region has the DNA TGTGCCAGTCGCCTGGAGGGGAACCTCTATGGCTACACCTTC.

The V call is TRBV20-1, the J call TRBJ1-1, with D perhaps matching TRBD1 (5 bases). Germline values: CDR1 DFQATT, CDR2 SNEGSKA (reference sequence). V was shortened by 3 bases and J by 5 bases, with 16 bases between the two germline ends. The CDR3 is 14 residues long. CDR3 loop: CSARGDWGRTEAFF. Written as DNA, the CDR3 is TGCAGTGCTAGGGGAGACTGGGGACGAACTGAAGCTTTCTTT.

V is TRBV28 and J is TRBJ2-5; tentatively, D is TRBD1 or TRBD2 (5 bases each). V lost 11 bases and J lost 1, with 11 bases in between. From germline, CDR1 is MDHEN and CDR2 SYDVKM. This CDR3 has 12 amino acids. CDR3 sequence reads: CACTGPQETQYF. CDR3 nucleotides: TGTGCCTGTACGGGGCCCCAAGAGACCCAGTACTTC.

The sample holds many counts of this clonotype. V is TRBV6-2 or TRBV6-3 and J is TRBJ1-1; D gene ambiguous. Between the trimmed V and J ends, which lost 2 bases and 1 base, there was a span of 11 bases. The CDR3 loop spans 15 amino acids. From germline, CDR1 is MNHEY and CDR2 SVGEGT. The CDR3 DNA reads as TGTGCCAGCAGTTACATGGCGCTGAGGAACACTGAAGCTTTCTTT. It is translated as CASSYMALRNTEAFF.

The chain has TRBV5-1 and TRBJ1-2, with D hard to call. CDR3 length equals 15 residues. Germline loops: CDR1 SGHRS, CDR2 YFSETQ. Trimming removed 0 bases at V and 5 bases at J, with 14 bases between. The CDR3 nucleotides are TGCGCCAGCAGCTTGGTGGGTCAGGATAGATATGGCTACACCTTC. Its protein product is CASSLVGQDRYGYTF.